This T cell receptor (beta chain) is drawn from a study of cytomegalovirus exposure and HLA in healthy donors. Concerning this clone itself: Its target is not known.

Germline CDR1 is SGHRS and CDR2 is YFSETQ. The J segment lost 5 bases and the V segment lost 0 bases, leaving 0 bases of the junction unmatched. This CDR3 is 14 amino acids long. Regarding the study as a whole: TCR beta chain V- and J-gene trimming was linked, in a later analysis, to a missense variant in DCLRE1C.

Use of 60 Vbeta and 13 Jbeta primers characterized the PCR. Method: immunoSEQ multiplex PCR; TCRdb's copy keeps in-frame clones and lacks some. The sample holds some 150,000 clones, approximately 79% seen once. The receptor comes from a woman aged 40 to 50 in good health and CMV-seropositive. Sequencing was performed on PBMCs. This rearrangement joins TRBV5-1 to TRBJ2-3; 10 positions match TRBD2. The CDR3 loop is CASSLGLAGDTQYF. CDR3 bases: TGCGCCAGCAGCTTGGGACTAGCGGGAGATACGCAGTATTTT. Based on the CDR3 plus reference TRBV5-1 and TRBJ2-3, the full variable domain is KAGVTQTPRYLIKTRGQQVTLSCSPISGHRSVSWYQQTPGQGLQFLFEYFSETQRNKGNFPGRFSGRQFSNSRSEMNVSTLELGDSALYLCASSLGLAGDTQYFGPGTRLTVL.